This is a list of T cell receptor beta chains from one sample in a study of T-cell memory formation after mild COVID-19. TCRdb processed the 5' RACE reads anew with MiXCR; each CDR3 protein has one entry. Of about 400,000 distinct CDR3 sequences listed, roughly 24% were seen once; the top ten hold 8.8%. Material: PBMCs or a T cell subset sorted from them (not recorded which). All receptors come from an adult woman who had mild COVID-19 (a few samples of this study predate the infection). Cell type and time point are not known. CDR3s include the opening cysteine and the closing phenylalanine or tryptophan. The D gene is left open where the match is weak. Size is stated for part of the rows, as once, few or many counts, or as a class when the clone is expanded.

>few|TRBV6-6|-|TRBJ2-3
CASSYSRAATGNTQYF
TGTGCCAGCAGTTACTCCCGGGCCGCTACTGGAAATACGCAGTATTTT
>few|TRBV7-2|-|TRBJ1-1
CASSSRGVQGTEAFF
TGTGCCAGCAGCTCACGAGGGGTGCAAGGCACTGAAGCTTTCTTT
>-|TRBV7-9|TRBD2|TRBJ2-7
CASSSDLAGGREQYF
TGTGCCAGCAGCTCGGACCTAGCGGGGGGGCGTGAGCAGTACTTC
>once|TRBV7-9|TRBD1|TRBJ2-7
CATSDRSSYEQYF
TGTGCCACCTCGGACAGGAGCTCCTACGAGCAGTACTTC
>few|TRBV12-3/TRBV12-4|TRBD1|TRBJ1-1
CASGRTGGSTEAFF
TGTGCCAGCGGACGGACAGGGGGCTCTACTGAAGCTTTCTTT
>few|TRBV7-6|-|TRBJ1-6
CASSLAGAENSPLHF
TGTGCCAGCAGCTTAGCCGGGGCGGAGAATTCACCCCTCCACTTT
>-|TRBV7-2|-|TRBJ1-1
CASSLVLGLVFF
TGTGCCAGCAGCTTAGTGCTGGGTCTAGTTTTCTTT
>-|TRBV5-1|-|TRBJ2-1
CASSFDINREQFF
TGCGCCAGCAGCTTTGACATCAATCGGGAGCAGTTCTTC
>few|TRBV7-8|-|TRBJ1-5
CASSFRGGQPQHF
TGTGCCAGCAGCTTCAGGGGCGGTCAGCCCCAGCATTTT
>few|TRBV3-1|-|TRBJ2-7
CASSLSAGRRPYEQYF
TGTGCCAGCAGCCTCTCGGCGGGCAGGCGGCCCTACGAGCAGTACTTC
>-|TRBV29-1|TRBD2|TRBJ2-1
CSVEGIAGVGEQFF
TGCAGCGTTGAAGGGATAGCGGGAGTTGGTGAGCAGTTCTTC
>-|TRBV12-3/TRBV12-4|-|TRBJ2-3
CASSLSYWGSSTDTQYF
TGTGCCAGCAGTTTATCGTATTGGGGCTCTAGCACAGATACGCAGTATTTT
>few|TRBV5-4|TRBD2|TRBJ2-7
CASSLAVAGGPNEQYF
TGTGCCAGCAGCTTGGCCGTAGCGGGAGGGCCTAACGAGCAGTACTTC
>-|TRBV7-9|-|TRBJ2-2
CASIHRGNTGELFF
TGTGCCAGCATACACCGTGGGAACACCGGGGAGCTGTTTTTT
>few|TRBV20-1|-|TRBJ2-7
CSARDPKPTAYEQYF
TGCAGTGCTAGAGACCCTAAGCCCACAGCCTACGAGCAGTACTTC
>-|TRBV6-4|TRBD1|TRBJ1-6
CASSQGTGGSSPLHF
TGTGCCAGCAGTCAGGGGACAGGGGGCAGTTCACCCCTCCACTTT
>-|TRBV7-9|-|TRBJ2-7
CATTQDGFYEQYF
TGTGCCACTACACAGGACGGCTTTTACGAGCAGTACTTC
>-|TRBV15|-|TRBJ2-3
CATTTRDTDTQYF
TGTGCCACCACTACCAGAGACACAGATACGCAGTATTTT
>-|TRBV15|TRBD2|TRBJ2-3
CATSSSGWSQDTQYF
TGTGCCACCAGCAGTAGCGGGTGGTCCCAAGATACGCAGTATTTT
>-|TRBV6-6|-|TRBJ1-5
CASREDLTGNQPQHF
TGTGCCAGCAGGGAGGACTTAACTGGCAATCAGCCCCAGCATTTT
>-|TRBV5-5|-|TRBJ1-2
CASSLAPGRSVGYTF
TGTGCCAGCAGCTTGGCCCCGGGGAGGTCGGTTGGCTACACCTTC
>-|TRBV25-1|TRBD1|TRBJ1-5
CASINLGTVGCQPQHF
TGTGCCAGCATTAACCTCGGGACAGTAGGGTGTCAGCCCCAGCATTTT
>few|TRBV6-5|TRBD1|TRBJ1-2
CASREPGQAYGYTF
TGTGCCAGCAGGGAACCGGGACAGGCCTATGGCTACACCTTC
>few|TRBV20-1|-|TRBJ2-5
CSAREHSQRWGQETQYF
TGCAGTGCTAGAGAGCACAGCCAAAGGTGGGGACAAGAGACCCAGTACTTC
>-|TRBV12-3/TRBV12-4|-|TRBJ1-5
CASSPVGYSNQPQHF
TGTGCCAGCAGTCCTGTGGGGTATAGCAATCAGCCCCAGCATTTT
>-|TRBV20-1|-|TRBJ1-1
CSARDSGNTEAFF
TGCAGTGCTAGAGATTCAGGGAACACTGAAGCTTTCTTT
>few|TRBV7-9|-|TRBJ2-1
CASSWGPGSEQFF
TGTGCCAGCAGCTGGGGGCCCGGCAGTGAGCAGTTCTTC
>few|TRBV29-1|TRBD2|TRBJ2-1
CSVELAGGYYNEQFF
TGCAGCGTTGAACTAGCGGGGGGTTACTACAATGAGCAGTTCTTC
>few|TRBV6-1|TRBD1|TRBJ1-5
CASSITGGNQPQHF
TGTGCCAGCAGTATTACAGGGGGGAATCAGCCCCAGCATTTT
>-|TRBV15|-|TRBJ2-7
CATSVQGMTYEQYF
TGTGCCACCAGCGTCCAGGGCATGACCTACGAGCAGTACTTC
>-|TRBV19|-|TRBJ1-1
CASSMRQRPGAFF
TGTGCCAGTAGTATGAGGCAACGGCCTGGAGCTTTCTTT
>-|TRBV21-1|-|TRBJ2-4
CASSPHLKDYSGRRGPVENIQYF
TGTGCCAGCAGCCCGCACCTAAAGGATTATAGCGGGAGACGGGGTCCGGTGGAAAACATTCAGTACTTC
>-|TRBV6-5|TRBD1|TRBJ2-7
CASSPGQGTFEQYF
TGTGCCAGCAGTCCGGGACAGGGGACCTTCGAGCAGTACTTC
>-|TRBV7-9|-|TRBJ2-2
CASSSPGSNTGELFF
TGTGCCAGCAGCTCGCCAGGGTCGAACACCGGGGAGCTGTTTTTT
>-|TRBV7-2|-|TRBJ2-7
CASSLGWLLGEQYF
TGTGCCAGCAGCTTAGGGTGGTTGCTGGGCGAGCAGTACTTC
>-|TRBV18|TRBD1|TRBJ1-2
CASLDRGGYGYTF
TGTGCCAGCCTCGACAGGGGAGGGTATGGCTACACCTTC
>-|TRBV7-8|TRBD1|TRBJ1-3
CASSRDRGARNTIYF
TGTGCCAGCAGCCGGGACAGAGGGGCGAGAAACACCATATATTTT
>many|TRBV9|TRBD1|TRBJ1-6
CASSARVDRRNSPLHF
TGTGCCAGCAGCGCGAGGGTGGACAGGAGGAATTCACCCCTCCACTTT
>few|TRBV6-2/TRBV6-3|TRBD1|TRBJ2-1
CASSTRQGANNEQFF
TGTGCCAGCAGTACCCGACAGGGGGCGAACAATGAGCAGTTCTTC
>few|TRBV7-2|-|TRBJ1-3
CASSPRLSSGNTIYF
TGTGCCAGCAGCCCCCGATTAAGCTCTGGAAACACCATATATTTT
>-|TRBV7-2|TRBD1|TRBJ2-2
CASSPGTGRNTGELFF
TGTGCCAGCAGCCCCGGGACAGGGCGGAACACCGGGGAGCTGTTTTTT